The 26 T cell receptor beta chains listed next were all sequenced from one sample in a study of blood T cell repertoires in COVID-19. TCRdb's copy holds only in-frame clones and misses some; the assay was immunoSEQ multiplex PCR. The table has 200,000 to 250,000 clones, 86% seen once. The sequenced material came from peripheral blood. The receptors come from a man in his sixties with acute or convalescent COVID-19.

The rearrangement links TRBV3-1 (or the pseudogene TRBV3-2) to TRBJ2-4; 12 nucleotides match TRBD1. This CDR3 region has 14 residues. Germline V CDR1 and CDR2: LGHDT, YNNKEL (reference sequence). V was clipped by 4 bases and J by 7 bases; unmatched bases: 2. As DNA, the CDR3 is TGTGCCAGCAGCCGGGGACAGGGGGCGAACATTCAGTACTTC. Protein: CASSRGQGANIQYF.

V usage is TRBV10-3 and J usage is TRBJ1-4, with 9 bases matching TRBD1. The J segment lost 7 bases and the V segment lost 2 bases, leaving 5 bases of the junction unmatched. CDR3 length equals 15 residues. Germline CDR1 is ENHRY and CDR2 is SYGVKD. The CDR3 is CAISETGQGSEKLFF. For the CDR3, the DNA is TGTGCCATCAGTGAGACGGGACAGGGTAGTGAAAAACTGTTTTTT.

This chain uses TRBV25-1 with TRBJ2-7; 8 positions match TRBD1. V was pared by 6 bases and J by 6 bases, with 1 base of the junction left unmatched. This CDR3 spans 11 amino acids. Germline V CDR1 and CDR2: MGHDK, SYGVNS. The DNA for the CDR3 is TGTGCCAGCAGAGACAGGGGCGAGCAGTACTTC. It specifies CASRDRGEQYF.

The chain carries TRBV7-8 and TRBJ2-7; 8 bases fit TRBD1. CDR1 is SGHVS, CDR2 FQNEAQ, per germline. The ends lost 5 bases at V and 1 base at J; junction bases unmatched: 10. This CDR3 is 16 amino acids long. The DNA of the CDR3 is TGTGCCAGCAGCCCGAGGGGACAGGTTGGGTCCTACGAGCAGTACTTC. Protein product: CASSPRGQVGSYEQYF.

The chain uses TRBV19 and TRBJ2-5; 7 bases are a match to TRBD1. The V gene's germline CDR1 is LNHDA and CDR2 SQIVND (reference sequence). This CDR3 has 15 residues. After removal of 1 base from V and 4 bases from J, the junction contained 6 bases not matched to a gene. The CDR3 loop is CASSIGNRGGETQYF. As DNA, the CDR3 is TGTGCCAGTAGTATAGGAAACAGGGGCGGAGAGACCCAGTACTTC.

The chain carries TRBV6-2 or TRBV6-3 and TRBJ1-5; a weak D match, TRBD1 (6 bases). V was trimmed by 4 bases and J by 5 bases, leaving 15 bases between them. Germline V lookup: CDR1 MNHEY, CDR2 SVGEGT. The CDR3 contains 15 residues. CDR3 amino acids: CASSSGTGTDQPQHF. CDR3 DNA sequence: TGTGCCAGCAGTTCCGGAACAGGGACCGATCAGCCCCAGCATTTT.

The chain joins TRBV7-9 to TRBJ2-1; D remains unclear. The germline V gene encodes CDR1 SEHNR and CDR2 FQNEAQ (reference sequence). Trimming took off 4 bases at V and 6 bases at J, with 10 bases between the two ends. The CDR3 is made up of 13 amino acids. CDR3 residues: CASSSSMSNEQFF. CDR3 coding DNA: TGTGCCAGCAGCTCCTCTATGAGCAATGAGCAGTTCTTC.

J is TRBJ1-2 and V is TRBV4-2; 10 nucleotides agree with TRBD1. The CDR3 covers 18 residues. Germline V gene data show CDR1 as LGHNA and CDR2 as YNFKEQ. The V gene end was trimmed by 0 bases and the J gene end by 4 bases; junction bases not matched to a gene: 11. Here the CDR3 DNA reads TGTGCCAGCAGCCAAGATCGGGAGACAGGGGGCAAAACCTATGGCTACACCTTC. Its translation: CASSQDRETGGKTYGYTF.

This chain joins TRBV20-1 and TRBJ2-1; D remains ambiguous. Germline CDR1 is DFQATT and CDR2 is SNEGSKA (reference sequence). The CDR3 totals 11 residues. V lost 3 bases, J lost 8 bases, and 8 bases lay in between. CDR3: CSARQAYEQFF. Here the CDR3 DNA reads TGCAGTGCTAGGCAGGCTTATGAGCAGTTCTTC.

The CDR3, as DNA: TGTGCCAGTAGTGGGCCGGGGGGGATCAATCAGCCCCAGCATTTT. It yields the protein CASSGPGGINQPQHF. The rearrangement joins TRBV19 to TRBJ1-5, with a possible D match to TRBD1 (5 bases). CDR1 is LNHDA, CDR2 SQIVND, per germline (reference sequence). The CDR3 spans 15 residues. V lost 5 bases to trimming and J lost 3 bases, with 14 bases between them.

This clone came up a few times. The V call is TRBV7-9, the J call TRBJ2-7, with 10 bases lining up with TRBD1. This CDR3 is 16 amino acids long. V trimming: 1 base; J trimming: 1 base; junction bases outside the gene matches: 4. Germline CDR1 SEHNR, CDR2 FQNEAQ (reference sequence). CDR3 protein: CASSLGRTGGSYEQYF. CDR3 DNA: TGTGCCAGCAGCTTAGGGCGGACAGGGGGTTCCTACGAGCAGTACTTC.

The sample holds one count of this clone. The genes are TRBV29-1 and TRBJ1-1, with 9 nucleotides matching TRBD1. V was pared by 6 bases and J by 3 bases, with 5 bases of the junction left unmatched. The length of the CDR3 is 13 residues. CDR1 is SQVTM and CDR2 is ANQGSEA in the germline V gene. In nucleotides, the CDR3 is TGCAGCGTGAGACGGGACAGGGACACTGAAGCTTTCTTT. Residues: CSVRRDRDTEAFF.

V is TRBV9 and J is TRBJ1-4; tentatively, D is TRBD1 (6 bases). This CDR3 region has 15 residues. Germline assignment: CDR1 SGDLS and CDR2 YYNGEE. Trimming took off 0 bases at V and 2 bases at J, with 8 bases between the two ends. DNA of the CDR3: TGTGCCAGCAGCGTAGGAACAGGGACTAATGAAAAACTGTTTTTT. It specifies CASSVGTGTNEKLFF.

This chain connects TRBV4-1 to TRBJ2-7; D may be TRBD1 (6 bases). This CDR3 has 14 amino acids. CDR1 and CDR2 (germline): MGHRA, YSYEKL. Trimming removed 4 bases at V and 7 bases at J, with 17 bases between. This CDR3 reads CASSPQDSLREQYF. DNA of the CDR3: TGCGCCAGCAGCCCCCAGGACAGTCTCCGGGAGCAGTACTTC.

The rearrangement links TRBV27 to TRBJ2-3; possibly TRBD1 for D (6 bases). Trimming left V 5 bases short and J 7 bases short, with 16 bases between. In germline, CDR1 is MNHEY, CDR2 SMNVEV (reference sequence). This CDR3 is built from 14 residues. The CDR3 sequence: CASSRTENRNTQYF. The DNA of the CDR3 is TGTGCCAGCAGTCGGACAGAGAATAGGAATACGCAGTATTTT.

This chain connects TRBV28 to TRBJ2-7, with a possible D match to TRBD2 (6 bases). The V end was cut by 3 bases, the J end by 12 bases, with 27 bases between. Looked up from germline, CDR1 is MDHEN and CDR2 is SYDVKM. The CDR3 totals 16 residues. Written as DNA, the CDR3 is TGTGCCAGCAGTTTTGGGACGGGGGTGATAGGCCTGGAGATGTACTTC. Protein sequence: CASSFGTGVIGLEMYF. Complete variable domain (other parts from reference TRBV28 and TRBJ2-7): DVKVTQSSRYLVKRTGEKVFLECVQDMDHENMFWYRQDPGLGLRLIYFSYDVKMKEKGDIPEGYSVSREKKERFSLILESASTNQTSMYLCASSFGTGVIGLEMYFGPGTRLTVT.

J is TRBJ2-1 and V is TRBV6-5; D might be TRBD2 (5 bases). V was pared by 11 bases and J by 5 bases, with 19 bases between. Germline V CDR1 and CDR2: MNHEY, SVGAGI. CDR3 length equals 14 residues. CDR3 sequence (DNA): TGTGCCTCCGGCGGGTCCACCTCAAACAATGAGCAGTTCTTC. Translating it yields CASGGSTSNNEQFF.

This clone was seen just once. The chain uses TRBV6-5 and TRBJ1-2; the D gene is possibly TRBD1 (6 bases). V was trimmed by 2 bases and J by 2 bases, leaving 12 bases between them. The CDR3 sequence is 15 residues long. Germline-derived CDR1 and CDR2 are MNHEY and SVGAGI. In DNA, the CDR3 is TGTGCCAGCAGTTACAATCGCGGACAGAACTATGGCTACACCTTC. Protein sequence: CASSYNRGQNYGYTF.

This chain joins TRBV5-1 and TRBJ1-1; the D gene is possibly TRBD1 (6 bases). The CDR3 loop spans 14 amino acids. Per germline, CDR1 SGHRS and CDR2 YFSETQ. V gave up 0 bases and J gave up 5 bases, with 11 bases separating them. This CDR3 is CASSLVGGWTEAFF. Here the CDR3 DNA reads TGCGCCAGCAGCTTGGTAGGGGGTTGGACTGAAGCTTTCTTT.

This chain joins TRBV29-1 and TRBJ1-1, with 7 bases matching TRBD1. This CDR3 region has 13 residues. Trimming at V came to 5 bases and at J to 1 base, leaving 4 bases not matched to a gene. Germline assignment: CDR1 SQVTM and CDR2 ANQGSEA. The CDR3 coding sequence is TGCAGCGTTCGGGACAGCTCGAACACTGAAGCTTTCTTT. It is translated as CSVRDSSNTEAFF.

This rearrangement joins TRBV29-1 to TRBJ2-3, with 8 bases aligning to TRBD1. The CDR3 covers 10 residues. The germline gives CDR1 SQVTM, CDR2 ANQGSEA. V lost 3 bases, J lost 13 bases, and 3 bases stayed unmatched. In DNA, the CDR3 is TGCAGCGTTGAGGGACAGGCGGAGTATTTT. It is translated as CSVEGQAEYF.

This clone was detected once. The genes are TRBV18 and TRBJ2-7; possible D gene TRBD2, 5 bases. This CDR3 has 15 amino acids. Germline CDR1 reads KGHSH; CDR2 reads LQKENI. The germline V and J ends were trimmed by 0 bases and 0 bases, with 9 bases remaining between them. The CDR3 region has the DNA TGTGCCAGCTCACCACCCAACCTAGCCTCCTACGAGCAGTACTTC. It is translated as CASSPPNLASYEQYF.

This chain uses TRBV6-6 with TRBJ1-5; 7 positions agree with TRBD1. The ends lost 7 bases at V and 6 bases at J; junction bases unmatched: 12. CDR3 length: 15 residues. Germline V gene data show CDR1 as MNHNY and CDR2 as SVGAGI (reference sequence). The CDR3 region is CASKGHRGDSQPQHF. Written as DNA, the CDR3 is TGTGCCAGCAAGGGCCACAGGGGAGATAGTCAGCCCCAGCATTTT.

This sequence joins TRBV9 and TRBJ2-3, with D tentatively TRBD2 (5 bases). CDR3 size: 12 residues. The germline gives CDR1 SGDLS, CDR2 YYNGEE. The V gene lost 5 bases and the J gene lost 4 bases, with 8 bases spanning the gap. In DNA form, the CDR3 reads TGTGCCAGCAGGGGAGAAGCAGATACGCAGTATTTT. Translation gives CASRGEADTQYF.

CDR3 loop: CASSQSRPLGRGCGEKLFF. The CDR3 nucleotides are TGCGCCAGCAGTCAATCGCGGCCCTTGGGAAGGGGCTGCGGTGAAAAACTGTTTTTT. The chain is built from TRBV23-1 and TRBJ1-4, with D tentatively TRBD1 (5 bases). TRBV23-1 is an ORF, and what it does is uncertain. With 0 bases removed from V and 7 bases from J, the gap between germline ends came to 24 bases. CDR3 length: 19 residues.

This clone was counted a few times. This sample also contains other DNA sequences that code for the same CDR3. The chain couples TRBV11-2 to TRBJ1-6, with 10 bases lining up with TRBD1. CDR3 length equals 14 residues. The V gene end was trimmed by 5 bases and the J gene end by 7 bases; junction bases not matched to a gene: 2. The V gene's germline CDR1 is SGHAT and CDR2 FQNNGV. CDR3 residues: CASSLDRGNSPLHF. For the CDR3, the DNA is TGTGCCAGCAGCCTGGACAGGGGGAATTCACCCCTCCACTTT.